This TCR beta chain came from a study of blood T cells in healthy people across ages. Overall study findings and caveats: With naive T cell percentage, TCR beta diversity showed a strong correlation.

Through a sample-barcoded 5' primer and a J-beta primer mix, a second PCR was run for about 6 to 12 cycles. TCRdb re-analysed the 5' RACE reads in MiXCR, keeping a single row per CDR3 protein. The sample yields around 1.5 million distinct CDR3 sequences, about 40% seen once. CDR1 is SGHDN, CDR2 FVKESK, per germline. Losses at the gene ends were 6 bases for V and 5 bases for J; bases not matched to a gene: 8. The length of the CDR3 is 15 residues. Points on this clonotype: What it binds is not known.

The clonotype originates from a woman aged 18-30 years in good health. The chain combines TRBV14 with TRBJ2-1, with 9 nucleotides matching TRBD1. Sequenced input: blood. CDR3 sequence (DNA): TGTGCCAGCAGACGGTGGGACAGGGAGGACAATGAGCAGTTCTTC. It encodes CASRRWDREDNEQFF. The full variable domain, its missing parts supplied by reference TRBV14 and TRBJ2-1, is EAGVTQFPSHSVIEKGQTVTLRCDPISGHDNLYWYRRVMGKEIKFLLHFVKESKQDESGMPNNRFLAERTGGTYSTLKVQPAELEDSGVYFCASRRWDREDNEQFFGPGTRLTVL.